This T cell receptor beta chain was documented in a study of shared clonotypes between healthy human individuals (dated by TCRdb to 2018 to 2020). About the full investigation: A few men and two women, aged 18 to 49 years, made up the cohort. Between about 0.85 and 8.9 billion PBMCs per donor were obtained by leukapheresis. The study deeply sequenced blood TCR repertoires of five healthy adults to estimate repertoire size and the extent of clonotype sharing between individuals. Libraries were prepared and TCR repertoires were sequenced by different laboratories using diverse techniques, in order to increase sequencing depth and limit assay-specific biases. For each donor, CD4 naive and CD4 memory were each run on three plates, CD8 naive on two plates, and CD8 memory on one plate. Points the paper makes about the study in general: Roughly 5.2% of naive CD4, around 3.5% of naive CD8, about 2.4% of memory CD4, and around 0.4% of memory CD8 clonotypes were shared across several donors. Incomplete sequencing was indicated by rarefaction of sorted-subset datasets, despite the large sequencing depth. Sampling was restricted to blood, and TCR repertoires in tissues likely differ from the TCR repertoires found in blood. Pairwise subsampling led to the expectation that sequencing depth would affect the degree of clonotype sharing among donors. Estimated clonotype richness was generally larger for naive than for memory subsets. The genetic and exposure-history diversity represented was limited by the small number of donors. Compared with non-shared clonotypes, the clonotypes found in all four sorted-subset donors had higher generation probabilities.

The donors were healthy, HIV-negative adults who had no recently reported acute infections or vaccinations. Every donor was a Caucasian adult living in Nashville, Tennessee, USA. CD4+ T cells were enriched by magnetic negative selection, after which naive cells were positively selected on CD45RA and the negative fraction was taken as the memory subset. Blood was obtained by leukapheresis, after which PBMCs were separated by Ficoll-Histopaque density gradient centrifugation and cryopreserved in liquid nitrogen vapor phase. Analytical flow cytometry was used to check the purity and quantity of every magnetically sorted T cell population. From each sorted fraction, genomic DNA was isolated and quantified by UV absorbance on a Nanodrop 2000c. Using the deep immunoSEQ assay, multiplex PCR amplified TCR CDR3 regions from genomic DNA. Extracted genomic DNA from each cell subset was distributed evenly across all wells of several immunoSEQ 96-well plates, and each plate was treated as a replicate. Each replicate PCR for sorted subsets received around 210 ng genomic DNA, equal to roughly 33,000 T cell genomes. The purified libraries were quantified using a Qubit 3.0 fluorometer, sized with a Bioanalyzer 2100, and then quantified again using the KAPA Library Quantification kit. Every immunoSEQ 96-well plate was sequenced on a separate single-read 150-cycle Illumina NextSeq 550 flow cell. From the authors' description of their analysis: Because the immunoSEQ output held only junctional sequences and lacked quality scores, the filtering could not match the filtering applied to full-length reads. To assign V/J genes and CDR3, sequences were annotated using PyIR, a Python wrapper for IgBLAST v1.9, with IMGT germline references. Reads were filtered out if the reads had weak V/J assignments (E-value above 1e-6), no CDR3, stop codons, out-of-frame junctions, or ambiguous translated residues. A V3J clonotype was defined by an identical inferred V gene, J gene, and CDR3 amino acid sequence. To compute the percentage overlap between repertoires, the number of shared unique clonotypes was divided by the size of the smaller repertoire. Repertoire richness was assessed with RTK rarefaction, the Chao1 estimator, and Recon v2.1 estimates of unobserved clonotypes. OLGA was used to compute generation probabilities for all TCRbeta clonotypes that the gDNA method yielded from a handful of donors. Imported from immuneACCESS, the table was reduced by TCRdb to in-frame sequences with V and J called. These copies leave out some clones; in studies compared against another copy, an unresolved V gene accounts for under half, and the cause of the remainder is not known. The V and J calls and clone size are taken from that table; D and trimming were inferred from the DNA. This sample holds around 200,000 clones; around 63% were observed only once. The ten top clones hold 8% to 13% of the sample.

V is cut by 5 bases and J by 5 bases, and the space between the germline ends is 9 bases. CDR1 and CDR2 were assigned from the germline V gene as SGHTA and FQGNSA. The CDR3 spans 12 residues, from the cysteine through the phenylalanine. Only the CDR3 region is kept as DNA, spanning 36 bases read in frame from base 1. A few counts support this clone. Its antigen remains undetermined. It has no much larger one-base neighbor in the sample; base qualities were not kept. The specimen sequenced was memory CD4+ T cells sorted from blood. This specimen's cell subset or site label, per the study, means: CD45RA-negative fraction. The TCR was taken from a man aged 30 to 39 in good health. The chain couples TRBV7-2 to TRBJ2-5; a confident D gene designation cannot be given. CDR3 reads: CASSGLGETQYF. The bases are TGTGCCAGCAGCGGATTAGGGGAGACCCAGTACTTC.